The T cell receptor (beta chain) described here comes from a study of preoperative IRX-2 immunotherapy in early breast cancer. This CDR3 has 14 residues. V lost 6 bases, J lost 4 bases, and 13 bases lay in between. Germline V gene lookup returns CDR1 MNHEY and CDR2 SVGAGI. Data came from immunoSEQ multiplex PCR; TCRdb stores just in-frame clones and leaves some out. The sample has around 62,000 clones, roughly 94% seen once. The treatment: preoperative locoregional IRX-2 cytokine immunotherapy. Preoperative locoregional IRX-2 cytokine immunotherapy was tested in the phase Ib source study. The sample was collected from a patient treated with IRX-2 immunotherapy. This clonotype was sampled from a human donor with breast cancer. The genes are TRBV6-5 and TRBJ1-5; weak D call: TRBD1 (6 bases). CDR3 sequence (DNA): TGTGCCAGCAGACACACCAGGGGTAATCAGCCCCAGCATTTT. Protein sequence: CASRHTRGNQPQHF.